A single sample gave rise to the 9 T cell receptor beta chains below, sequenced in a study of cytomegalovirus exposure and HLA in healthy donors. PCR involved 60 Vbeta and 13 Jbeta primers. The repertoire was sequenced with immunoSEQ multiplex PCR; TCRdb's copy has only in-frame clones and lacks some. The sample shows over 150,000 clones, approximately 80% of them seen only once. What was sequenced was PBMCs. These TCRs come from a woman in her forties in good health and CMV-seropositive.

The genes are TRBV5-4 and TRBJ1-2; 11 bases fit TRBD1. CDR3 size: 15 residues. V lost 7 bases to trimming and J lost 0 bases; unmatched junction nucleotides: 5. Germline-derived CDR1 and CDR2 are SGHNT and YYREEE (reference sequence). CDR3: CASGQGAGANYGYTF. The CDR3 DNA is TGTGCCAGCGGACAGGGGGCGGGGGCTAACTATGGCTACACCTTC.

Here the CDR3 DNA reads TGTGCCAGCAGCCGGACAGGGGGCAACTATGGCTACACCTTC. Protein product: CASSRTGGNYGYTF. V is TRBV7-9 and J is TRBJ1-2, with 11 bases lining up with TRBD1. The germline V gene encodes CDR1 SEHNR and CDR2 FQNEAQ (reference sequence). The CDR3 sequence is 14 residues long. The ends lost 5 bases at V and 2 bases at J; junction bases unmatched: 1. The variable domain in full, with the rest retrieved from reference TRBV7-9 and TRBJ1-2, is DTGVSQNPRHKITKRGQNVTFRCDPISEHNRLYWYRQTLGQGPEFLTYFQNEAQLEKSRLLSDRFSAERPKGSFSTLEIQRTEQGDSAMYLCASSRTGGNYGYTFGSGTRLTVV.

This chain joins TRBV30 and TRBJ1-4; 8 nucleotides match TRBD1. CDR1 is GTSNPN and CDR2 is SVGIG in the germline V gene (reference sequence). The CDR3 extends over 15 amino acids. The junction had 10 bases not matched to a gene; V was cut back by 3 bases and J by 7 bases. The CDR3 is CAWSKPTGEGEKLFF. The CDR3 region has the DNA TGTGCCTGGAGCAAACCGACAGGGGAGGGTGAAAAACTGTTTTTT.

This chain connects TRBV4-3 to TRBJ1-1, with 8 bases aligning to TRBD1. J lost 3 bases, V lost 0 bases, and 12 bases had no gene match. CDR1 is LGHNA and CDR2 is YSLEER in the germline V gene. This CDR3 is 18 amino acids long. The CDR3 here is CASSQEGGAGGLYTEAFF. In DNA, the CDR3 is TGCGCCAGCAGCCAAGAAGGGGGGGCAGGGGGCCTGTACACTGAAGCTTTCTTT.

This clone was counted between two and nine times. The rearrangement links TRBV14 to TRBJ2-5; 7 bases are shared with TRBD2. The J segment lost 9 bases and the V segment lost 0 bases, leaving 10 bases of the junction unmatched. Looked up from germline, CDR1 is SGHDN and CDR2 is FVKESK. This CDR3 has 15 residues. CDR3 loop: CASSQEEHGGGAQYF. As DNA, the CDR3 is TGTGCCAGCAGCCAAGAGGAACACGGCGGGGGTGCCCAGTACTTC.

V is TRBV6-1 and J is TRBJ2-1, with a weak D call TRBD2 (6 bases). Germline V lookup: CDR1 MNHNS, CDR2 SASEGT. There are 14 residues in the CDR3. Trimming took off 4 bases at V and 4 bases at J, with 11 bases between the two ends. In nucleotides, the CDR3 is TGTGCCAGCAGTGTCAGCGGGCCTTACAATGAGCAGTTCTTC. It is translated as CASSVSGPYNEQFF.

The chain couples TRBV14 to TRBJ1-1; the D is unclear. The germline V gene has CDR1 SGHDN and CDR2 FVKESK. Trimming left V 5 bases short and J 4 bases short, with 14 bases between. This CDR3 is 14 amino acids long. The CDR3 nucleotides are TGTGCCAGCAGCAAACACAGACGGGGCACTGAAGCTTTCTTT. Translated: CASSKHRRGTEAFF. Based on the CDR3 plus reference TRBV14 and TRBJ1-1, the full variable domain is EAGVTQFPSHSVIEKGQTVTLRCDPISGHDNLYWYRRVMGKEIKFLLHFVKESKQDESGMPNNRFLAERTGGTYSTLKVQPAELEDSGVYFCASSKHRRGTEAFFGQGTRLTVV.

The chain is built from TRBV11-2 and TRBJ2-7; D remains ambiguous. Germline lookup yields CDR1 SGHAT and CDR2 FQNNGV. The CDR3 is 13 residues long. V lost 0 bases, J lost 6 bases, and 9 bases lay in between. The CDR3 sequence: CASSLDQVGEQYF. The CDR3 region has the DNA TGTGCCAGCAGCTTAGATCAGGTGGGCGAGCAGTACTTC.

The rearrangement links TRBV7-2 to TRBJ2-5, with D tentatively TRBD2 (6 bases). V shed 2 bases and J shed 4 bases, with 14 bases lying between them. The CDR3 totals 15 residues. CDR1 SGHTA and CDR2 FQGNSA come from the germline V gene. The CDR3, as DNA: TGTGCCAGCAGCTTACGCACGGGAGTGGCAGAGACCCAGTACTTC. It specifies CASSLRTGVAETQYF.